Following are 27 T cell receptor beta chains from one sample sequenced in a study of beta chain features in type 1 diabetes. Isolated RNA was reverse transcribed in full, so expressed TCRB transcripts were sequenced. Measured with immunoSEQ multiplex PCR; TCRdb has only the in-frame clones, and not every one. The sample lists roughly 400,000 clones; over 11% were seen once. The sample consisted of naive CD4+ T cells from blood. Every receptor here comes from a man aged 25-40 years in good health.

The CDR3 region has the DNA TGCAGCGTTTATGAAGATACGCAGTATTTT. This encodes CSVYEDTQYF. The chain is built from TRBV29-1 and TRBJ2-3; D is unclear. The CDR3 is 10 residues long. The V and J ends lost 5 bases and 5 bases respectively, with 5 bases between them. Germline CDR1 SQVTM, CDR2 ANQGSEA.

This chain joins TRBV2 and TRBJ2-3, with 13 positions matching TRBD2. This CDR3 is built from 15 residues. CDR1 is SNHLY and CDR2 is FYNNEI in the germline V gene. V gave up 5 bases and J gave up 4 bases; unmatched junction bases: 3. The CDR3 DNA reads as TGTGCCAGCAGTCGACTAGCGGGGGGTTCAGATACGCAGTATTTT. Translating it yields CASSRLAGGSDTQYF.

The rearrangement joins TRBV14 to TRBJ2-7; 11 nucleotides line up with TRBD2. CDR1 and CDR2 (germline): SGHDN, FVKESK. V shed 0 bases and J 4 bases; nucleotides not matched to a gene: 5. The CDR3 has 16 amino acids. As DNA, the CDR3 is TGTGCCAGCAGCCAAGATCGACTAGCGGGGAAGTACGAGCAGTACTTC. Its protein product is CASSQDRLAGKYEQYF.

This clone has a handful of counts. Its ends do not fully match the called genes, so a read error is possible. This CDR3 is also generated by other DNA sequences in the sample. V and J are TRBV29-1 and TRBJ1-2, with 8 positions matching TRBD1. Germline CDR1 SQVTM, CDR2 ANQGSEA. The CDR3 runs 12 residues. The CDR3 DNA reads as TGCAGCGTTGAGGGGACAGGTCCCTTGGGTGACTTC. It translates to CSVEGTGPLGDF.

This clone has more than one count but fewer than ten. This rearrangement joins TRBV18 to TRBJ2-4; D is undetermined. This CDR3 has 14 residues. V lost 0 bases to trimming and J lost 8 bases, with 11 bases between them. Germline loops: CDR1 KGHSH, CDR2 LQKENI. This CDR3 is CASSPPEIRDIQYF. The CDR3, as DNA: TGTGCCAGCTCACCACCTGAAATCCGAGACATTCAGTACTTC.

In this sample, this clone turned up a few times. The chain links TRBV29-1 to TRBJ2-7; TRBD1 is a possible D gene (6 bases). V lost 5 bases and J lost 0, with 11 bases in between. The CDR3 loop spans 13 amino acids. From germline, CDR1 is SQVTM and CDR2 ANQGSEA. As DNA, the CDR3 is TGCAGCGTTCGGGACAAAAGCTCCTACGAGCAGTACTTC. Translating it yields CSVRDKSSYEQYF.

In this sample, this clone turned up a few times. The rearrangement links TRBV6-5 to TRBJ2-6; perhaps TRBD1 as D (5 bases). The germline CDR1 and CDR2 sequences are MNHEY and SVGAGI. V was pared by 0 bases and J by 4 bases, with 7 bases between. This CDR3 is built from 15 residues. The CDR3: CASSYSGVGANVLTF. The DNA for the CDR3 is TGTGCCAGCAGTTACTCAGGGGTCGGGGCCAACGTCCTGACTTTC.

This clone was counted between two and nine times. The chain employs TRBV6-5 and TRBJ2-3; D unclear. Deletions cut 6 bases from V and 1 base from J, with 14 bases between. Germline V lookup: CDR1 MNHEY, CDR2 SVGAGI. The CDR3 spans 15 residues. The CDR3 protein is CASSLLGEGTDTQYF. CDR3 sequence (DNA): TGTGCCAGCAGCCTTCTAGGAGAAGGCACAGATACGCAGTATTTT.

This clone was counted a few times. CDR3 coding DNA: TGCGCCAGCAGCTTGGGGGACTTGAACGTGGGCTACACCTTC. This codes for CASSLGDLNVGYTF. This chain connects TRBV5-1 to TRBJ1-2; a possible D gene is TRBD1 (5 bases). This CDR3 region has 14 residues. The germline V gene has CDR1 SGHRS and CDR2 YFSETQ. V lost 0 bases, J lost 8 bases, and 14 bases lay in between.

The CDR3 is CASSSPAGGNTEAFF. The DNA of the CDR3 is TGTGCCAGCAGTTCCCCCGCGGGGGGGAACACTGAAGCTTTCTTT. V usage is TRBV27 and J usage is TRBJ1-1; tentative D call: TRBD1 (5 bases). The CDR3 covers 15 residues. Trimming pared 4 bases from V and 1 base from J, leaving 13 bases between. Germline CDR1 and CDR2: MNHEY and SMNVEV (reference sequence).

This chain links TRBV5-1 with TRBJ2-3, with unresolved D. Looked up from germline, CDR1 is SGHRS and CDR2 is YFSETQ. Trimming removed 5 bases at V and 7 bases at J, with 20 bases between. The CDR3 sequence is 15 residues long. Here the CDR3 DNA reads TGCGCCAGCAGTCTCGCAGTGCCCGGTAGAAATACGCAGTATTTT. Translation gives CASSLAVPGRNTQYF.

A few counts support this clone. This chain links TRBV29-1 with TRBJ1-4, with 8 bases that match TRBD1. This CDR3 region has 13 residues. Germline trimming cut 5 bases from V and 4 bases from J; bases unmatched to any gene: 3. Germline CDR1 reads SQVTM; CDR2 reads ANQGSEA. This CDR3 reads CSVPDRGNEKLFF. The DNA for the CDR3 is TGCAGCGTTCCTGACAGGGGTAATGAAAAACTGTTTTTT.

This clone has a handful of counts. This rearrangement joins TRBV9 to TRBJ2-2, with D uncertain. The CDR3 has 15 residues. The germline V gene encodes CDR1 SGDLS and CDR2 YYNGEE. V was shortened by 0 bases and J by 5 bases, with 11 bases between the two germline ends. The CDR3 loop is CASSVGLERTGELFF. CDR3 DNA: TGTGCCAGCAGCGTAGGTTTGGAGAGGACCGGGGAGCTGTTTTTT. The complete variable domain, with remaining parts taken from reference TRBV9 and TRBJ2-2, reads DSGVTQTPKHLITATGQRVTLRCSPRSGDLSVYWYQQSLDQGLQFLIQYYNGEERAKGNILERFSAQQFPDLHSELNLSSLELGDSALYFCASSVGLERTGELFFGEGSRLTVL.

V gene TRBV7-2 combines with J gene TRBJ2-3, with 9 bases lining up with TRBD2. The V gene's germline CDR1 is SGHTA and CDR2 FQGNSA. The CDR3 has 17 amino acids. V gave up 5 bases and J gave up 2 bases; unmatched junction bases: 11. The CDR3 bases are TGTGCCAGCAGCCCAGTAGCGGGGGCCAGCCACACAGATACGCAGTATTTT. Translation gives CASSPVAGASHTDTQYF.

Only a few counts were recorded for this clone. The chain recombines TRBV2 with TRBJ1-5, with unresolved D. CDR3 size: 15 residues. The V end lost 3 bases, the J end lost 0 bases, and 9 bases lay between the germline ends. CDR1 is SNHLY, CDR2 FYNNEI, per germline. CDR3 nucleotide sequence: TGTGCCAGCAGTGATGGGTGGTATAGCAATCAGCCCCAGCATTTT. This translates into CASSDGWYSNQPQHF.

The CDR3 DNA sequence: TGTGCCAGCAGCTTAGTACTAGCGGGAGTGGAGGATGAGCAGTTCTTC. Translated, it gives CASSLVLAGVEDEQFF. This rearrangement joins TRBV11-3 to TRBJ2-1, with 11 nucleotides matching TRBD2. Germline V gene lookup returns CDR1 SGHNT and CDR2 YENEEA. Trimming cost V 1 base and J 8 bases; bases outside gene matches: 7. The CDR3 is 16 residues long. Variable domain in full (rest from reference TRBV11-3 and TRBJ2-1): EAGVVQSPRYKIIEKKQPVAFWCNPISGHNTLYWYLQNLGQGPELLIRYENEEAVDDSQLPKDRFSAERLKGVDSTLKIQPAELGDSAVYLCASSLVLAGVEDEQFFGPGTRLTVL.

This clone was counted between two and nine times. The DNA for the CDR3 is TGTGCCAGCAGCTTAGCTGGAGGGGGCCAGGCTTTCTTT. This codes for CASSLAGGGQAFF. The chain combines TRBV7-9 with TRBJ1-1; 7 bases agree with TRBD1. This CDR3 region has 13 residues. V dropped 0 bases and J dropped 11; count of bases not matched to a gene: 6. The germline V gene encodes CDR1 SEHNR and CDR2 FQNEAQ (reference sequence).

This clone was counted a few times. The chain employs TRBV29-1 and TRBJ2-5, with D tentatively TRBD2 (5 bases). The CDR3 length is 12 residues. Per germline, CDR1 SQVTM and CDR2 ANQGSEA. V lost 3 bases to trimming and J lost 5 bases, with 10 bases between them. DNA for the CDR3: TGCAGCGTTGAGAGGGCCGGGGAGACCCAGTACTTC. Amino acids: CSVERAGETQYF.

This clone came up a few times. The rearrangement links TRBV19 to TRBJ2-1, with D possibly being TRBD1 (6 bases). Germline values: CDR1 LNHDA, CDR2 SQIVND (reference sequence). This CDR3 region has 16 residues. The ends were cut back, 6 bases at V and 1 base at J, with 16 bases in the middle. The CDR3 DNA sequence: TGTGCCAGTAGACCCTCCGGGACAATTTCCTACAATGAGCAGTTCTTC. As protein: CASRPSGTISYNEQFF.

In this sample, this clone turned up a few times. The chain joins TRBV10-3 to TRBJ2-2, with a tentative D call TRBD1 (6 bases). V was clipped by 6 bases and J by 1 base, with 9 bases between them. CDR3 length: 14 amino acids. The V gene's germline CDR1 is ENHRY and CDR2 SYGVKD. The CDR3, as DNA: TGTGCCATCAGGACAGGCCTGAACACCGGGGAGCTGTTTTTT. The encoded protein is CAIRTGLNTGELFF.

This clone was observed a handful of times. The gene calls are TRBV25-1 and TRBJ2-7; D may be TRBD2 (5 bases). CDR3 length: 12 residues. Germline V gives CDR1 MGHDK, CDR2 SYGVNS. Trimming stripped 8 bases from V and 3 bases from J, with 11 bases between. The CDR3 reads CASARGSYEQYF. DNA for the CDR3: TGTGCCAGCGCCCGAGGGAGCTACGAGCAGTACTTC.

This clone was found a few times. This sample includes further DNA sequences coding for the same CDR3. The CDR3 is CASSVASSTGELFF. The CDR3 nucleotides read TGTGCCAGCAGCGTAGCTTCGTCTACCGGGGAGCTGTTTTTT. The chain joins TRBV9 to TRBJ2-2; D not certain. V lost 0 bases to trimming and J lost 5 bases, with 8 bases between them. The CDR3 totals 14 residues. Germline loops: CDR1 SGDLS, CDR2 YYNGEE.

This clone was detected only a few times. Other DNA sequences of this sample code for an identical CDR3. The J gene is TRBJ2-5, the V gene TRBV5-1, with 7 bases that match TRBD1. CDR1 and CDR2 from the germline V gene are SGHRS and YFSETQ. This CDR3 is built from 14 residues. The J segment lost 2 bases and the V segment lost 2 bases, leaving 3 bases of the junction unmatched. As DNA, the CDR3 is TGCGCCAGCAGCTTCGGGACAGCTCAAGAGACCCAGTACTTC. Translated, it gives CASSFGTAQETQYF.

This clone has a handful of counts. V usage is TRBV14 and J usage is TRBJ2-2; maybe TRBD1 (6 bases). The CDR3 runs 15 residues. Trimming took 4 bases from V and 1 from J, leaving 10 bases between them. Germline CDR1 and CDR2: SGHDN and FVKESK. DNA for the CDR3: TGTGCCAGCAGCCGCATACAGGGGAACACCGGGGAGCTGTTTTTT. Its translation: CASSRIQGNTGELFF.

This clone was seen a handful of times. The chain is built from TRBV5-1 and TRBJ2-5; TRBD2 is a possible D gene (7 bases). V was shortened by 4 bases and J by 7 bases, with 14 bases between the two germline ends. Germline V lookup: CDR1 SGHRS, CDR2 YFSETQ. There are 13 residues in the CDR3. In DNA form, the CDR3 reads TGCGCCAGCAGCCCGGGGGGCGTTGTGACCCAGTACTTC. It translates to CASSPGGVVTQYF.

This clone was counted a few times. The chain carries TRBV6-1 and TRBJ2-3; D might be TRBD2 (5 bases). The CDR3 covers 14 residues. CDR1 and CDR2 (germline): MNHNS, SASEGT. V gave up 7 bases and J gave up 2 bases, with 13 bases separating them. The CDR3 protein is CASIDRGATDTQYF. In nucleotides, the CDR3 is TGTGCCAGCATCGACCGGGGAGCCACAGATACGCAGTATTTT.

V is TRBV14 and J is TRBJ2-7, with D unclear. The V end was cut by 1 base, the J end by 3 bases, with 10 bases between. Germline loops: CDR1 SGHDN, CDR2 FVKESK. This CDR3 is 14 amino acids long. The CDR3 coding sequence is TGTGCCAGCAGCCAAGGCATCCTTTTCTACGAGCAGTACTTC. This codes for CASSQGILFYEQYF.